This TCR beta chain was sequenced for a study of blood T cells in healthy people across ages. Whole-study results and caveats: There were more naive CD4+ cells and higher diversity in long-lived donors than in aged donors. Calculation of diversity from one million T cells yielded estimates considered to be underestimates.

A second PCR, run for roughly 6 to 11 cycles, used a sample-barcoded 5' primer plus a J-beta primer mix. Through a template-switch adaptor with 12 random nucleotides, each cDNA molecule received a tag. TCRdb processed the 5' RACE reads anew with MiXCR; each CDR3 protein has one entry. The sample shows about 1.1 million distinct CDR3 sequences, roughly two fifths of them seen only once. Germline V gene data show CDR1 as KGHSH and CDR2 as LQKENI. The V and J ends lost 4 bases and 1 base respectively, with 6 bases between them. This CDR3 comprises 13 residues. This clonotype was recorded many times. Its antigen is unknown. A minimum of 5 micrograms of total RNA was extracted per sample.

V usage is TRBV18 and J usage is TRBJ2-3; TRBD2 might be the D (6 bases). The clonotype was recovered from a man aged 18 to 30 in good health. What was sequenced was blood. The CDR3 sequence: CASSRRGTDTQYF. DNA for the CDR3: TGTGCCAGCTCACGGAGGGGCACAGATACGCAGTATTTT.